Each of the 25 T cell receptor beta chains below was sequenced from the same sample in a study of long-term antiretroviral therapy in people with HIV. The libraries were made with immunoSEQ v3.0 at survey level. Repertoires were generated with immunoSEQ multiplex PCR, while TCRdb's copy carries only in-frame clones and drops some. The sample gives about 12,000 clones, about nine tenths of which show up once; around 23% is in the top ten. This specimen was unsorted PBMCs, taken 2.1 years after starting antiretroviral therapy. The receptors stem from a woman aged 40 to 55 with HIV.

V is TRBV10-3 and J is TRBJ1-5; perhaps TRBD1 as D (5 bases). V was pared by 4 bases and J by 4 bases, with 11 bases between. The CDR3 is 14 residues long. Germline CDR1 is ENHRY and CDR2 is SYGVKD. CDR3 DNA sequence: TGTGCCATCAGTGGCGGGGGGGGGAATCAGCCCCAGCATTTT. Translating gives CAISGGGGNQPQHF.

The chain is built from TRBV27 and TRBJ1-2, with 8 nucleotides matching TRBD1. The CDR3 is 13 residues long. Germline CDR1 MNHEY, CDR2 SMNVEV (reference sequence). The J segment lost 6 bases and the V segment lost 5 bases, leaving 5 bases of the junction unmatched. CDR3 sequence (DNA): TGTGCCAGCAGTCTCAGGGGGCGGGATGGCTACACCTTC. Its translation: CASSLRGRDGYTF.

This sequence joins TRBV7-2 and TRBJ2-7; no clear D. The V gene lost 1 base and the J gene lost 0 bases, with 7 bases spanning the gap. The CDR3 is 14 amino acids. Per germline, CDR1 SGHTA and CDR2 FQGNSA. The CDR3 sequence: CASSLGVPSYEQYF. CDR3 nucleotide sequence: TGTGCCAGCAGCTTAGGTGTCCCCTCCTACGAGCAGTACTTC.

The CDR3: CASSLGTGANYGYTF. In nucleotides, the CDR3 is TGTGCCAGCAGCTTGGGGACAGGGGCTAACTATGGCTACACCTTC. The chain couples TRBV5-4 to TRBJ1-2; 9 bases agree with TRBD1. Unmatched junction bases numbered 0, after V lost 0 bases and J lost 0 bases. The CDR3 spans 15 residues. Germline values: CDR1 SGHNT, CDR2 YYREEE (reference sequence).

The chain recombines TRBV7-9 with TRBJ2-4, with D perhaps assigned TRBD1 or TRBD2 (5 bases each). Germline values: CDR1 SEHNR, CDR2 FQNEAQ (reference sequence). The ends were cut back, 5 bases at V and 4 bases at J, with 12 bases in the middle. The CDR3 loop spans 14 amino acids. Here the CDR3 DNA reads TGTGCCAGCAGCCGCCGGGACGGGAAAAACATTCAGTACTTC. Protein: CASSRRDGKNIQYF.

The V call is TRBV6-1, the J call TRBJ1-3; D is uncertain. The CDR3 totals 15 residues. Germline loops: CDR1 MNHNS, CDR2 SASEGT. Trimming cost V 4 bases and J 0 bases, with 10 bases left between them. The CDR3 reads CASSVGSSSGNTIYF. The CDR3 DNA reads TGTGCCAGCAGTGTGGGCTCCAGCTCTGGAAACACCATATATTTT.

The chain joins TRBV27 to TRBJ2-3, with 9 positions matching TRBD1. Germline V lookup: CDR1 MNHEY, CDR2 SMNVEV (reference sequence). The trim removed 5 bases at V and 3 bases at J, leaving 12 bases unmatched. The length of the CDR3 is 17 residues. CDR3 coding DNA: TGTGCCAGCAGTGGATACAGGGGGCGATTTGAAACAGATACGCAGTATTTT. Its translation is CASSGYRGRFETDTQYF.

This clone was observed a single time. The chain employs TRBV11-2 and TRBJ2-3; 8 bases match TRBD1. Germline V lookup: CDR1 SGHAT, CDR2 FQNNGV. The CDR3 covers 16 residues. V was pared by 3 bases and J by 1 base, with 6 bases of the junction left unmatched. Here the CDR3 DNA reads TGTGCCAGCAGCTTCCCAGGGGGCGGGGGCACAGATACGCAGTATTTT. Protein product: CASSFPGGGGTDTQYF. The entire variable domain, with the rest obtained from reference TRBV11-2 and TRBJ2-3, is as follows: EAGVAQSPRYKIIEKRQSVAFWCNPISGHATLYWYQQILGQGPKLLIQFQNNGVVDDSQLPKDRFSAERLKGVDSTLKIQPAKLEDSAVYLCASSFPGGGGTDTQYFGPGTRLTVL.

The table lists this clone with a few counts. The junction departs from the called germline gene at one end, perhaps through a read error. The chain links TRBV15 to TRBJ1-1; 7 nucleotides match TRBD1. Germline lookup yields CDR1 LNHNV and CDR2 YYDKDF (reference sequence). The CDR3 loop spans 13 amino acids. CDR3 sequence reads: CATGRGGNTEAFF. The CDR3 DNA reads TGTGCCACCGGCAGGGGGGGGAACACTGAAGCTTTCTTT.

This clone turned up a few times. V gene TRBV6-1 combines with J gene TRBJ2-7; 8 nucleotides align to TRBD1. This CDR3 contains 14 residues. Per germline, CDR1 MNHNS and CDR2 SASEGT. Trimming took 5 bases from V and 6 from J; bases not matched to a gene: 9. Here the CDR3 DNA reads TGTGCCAGCAGTACGACCCGAGGGACAGGCGAGCAGTACTTC. Translation gives CASSTTRGTGEQYF.

This sequence joins TRBV6-6 and TRBJ1-1, with TRBD1 matching over 10 bases. The V gene's germline CDR1 is MNHNY and CDR2 SVGAGI (reference sequence). Trimming cost V 6 bases and J 6 bases; bases outside gene matches: 4. This CDR3 is 13 amino acids long. CDR3 protein: CASSLGTGAEAFF. The CDR3 region has the DNA TGTGCCAGCAGCCTCGGGACAGGGGCTGAAGCTTTCTTT.

The CDR3 sequence is CASSVRVSYTF. The CDR3 DNA reads as TGTGCCAGCAGCGTCAGGGTCAGCTACACCTTC. The chain combines TRBV2 with TRBJ1-2, with D possibly TRBD1 on 5 matching bases. The CDR3 covers 11 residues. Germline V gives CDR1 SNHLY, CDR2 FYNNEI. V lost 6 bases and J 9 bases, leaving 11 bases between the germline ends.

The chain links TRBV5-1 to TRBJ2-5; TRBD2 aligns across 15 bases. CDR1 and CDR2 from the germline V gene are SGHRS and YFSETQ. Trimming cost V 7 bases and J 4 bases; bases outside gene matches: 5. There are 15 residues in the CDR3. Written as DNA, the CDR3 is TGCGCCAGCCACGGGACTAGCGGGGGGCTAGAGACCCAGTACTTC. It encodes CASHGTSGGLETQYF.

The rearrangement uses TRBV5-5 and TRBJ1-3, with D unresolved. This CDR3 is built from 18 residues. V was cut by 2 bases and J by 0 bases, with 18 bases left in between. CDR1 is SGHKS and CDR2 is YYEKEE in the germline V gene (reference sequence). CDR3 loop: CASSFARPDANSGNTIYF. Here the CDR3 DNA reads TGTGCCAGCAGCTTCGCTCGACCTGACGCAAACTCTGGAAACACCATATATTTT. Full variable domain (missing parts from reference TRBV5-5 and TRBJ1-3): DAGVTQSPTHLIKTRGQQVTLRCSPISGHKSVSWYQQVLGQGPQFIFQYYEKEERGRGNFPDRFSARQFPNYSSELNVNALLLGDSALYLCASSFARPDANSGNTIYFGEGSWLTVV.

This clone was counted once. V usage is TRBV13 and J usage is TRBJ2-7; D possibly corresponds to TRBD2 (8 bases). The CDR3 totals 16 residues. V was clipped by 0 bases and J by 3 bases, with 15 bases between them. Germline-derived CDR1 and CDR2 are PRHDT and FYEKMQ (reference sequence). The DNA for the CDR3 is TGTGCCAGCAGCTTAGGCGGGAGGGGGCGCGGCTACGAGCAGTACTTC. It codes for CASSLGGRGRGYEQYF.

This sequence joins TRBV18 and TRBJ1-6; 7 nucleotides align to TRBD1. The V gene's germline CDR1 is KGHSH and CDR2 LQKENI. The CDR3 totals 15 residues. V lost 4 bases and J lost 7; bases outside the gene matches: 7. The CDR3 protein is CASSQSGTVNSPLHF. The CDR3 DNA follows: TGTGCCAGCTCACAGTCCGGGACAGTGAATTCACCCCTCCACTTT.

The V gene is TRBV28, the J gene TRBJ2-5; possible D gene TRBD2, 5 bases. Germline loops: CDR1 MDHEN, CDR2 SYDVKM. The CDR3 is 12 residues long. V gave up 3 bases and J gave up 7 bases, with 9 bases separating them. CDR3 in DNA: TGTGCCAGCAGTTTCGGGGTGCGGACCCAGTACTTC. It is translated as CASSFGVRTQYF.

The CDR3 loop is CASSLSGTSPNEQFF. The CDR3, as DNA: TGTGCCAGCAGCTTATCCGGGACTAGTCCCAATGAGCAGTTCTTC. V and J are TRBV7-9 and TRBJ2-1; 8 bases are shared with TRBD2. J lost 6 bases, V lost 2 bases, and 6 bases had no gene match. This CDR3 contains 15 residues. Per the germline V gene, CDR1 is SEHNR and CDR2 is FQNEAQ (reference sequence).

The rearrangement joins TRBV10-2 to TRBJ2-7, with 9 nucleotides matching TRBD2. The CDR3 extends over 13 amino acids. The germline CDR1 and CDR2 sequences are WSHSY and SAAADI. V dropped 8 bases and J dropped 4; count of bases not matched to a gene: 6. The DNA of the CDR3 is TGCGCCAGCCATAGCGGGGGCGCATACGAGCAGTACTTC. The encoded protein is CASHSGGAYEQYF.

This chain uses TRBV5-1 with TRBJ1-2, with a weak D call TRBD1 (5 bases). This CDR3 is 15 amino acids long. Germline V gives CDR1 SGHRS, CDR2 YFSETQ. V was trimmed by 6 bases and J by 0 bases, leaving 15 bases between them. The CDR3 region is CASNLQGVSNYGYTF. The CDR3 DNA is TGCGCCAGCAATTTGCAGGGAGTCTCTAACTATGGCTACACCTTC.

The chain is built from TRBV4-3 and TRBJ1-5, with 7 bases lining up with TRBD1. The trim removed 3 bases at V and 5 bases at J, leaving 1 base unmatched. This CDR3 comprises 13 residues. Germline V gene data show CDR1 as LGHNA and CDR2 as YSLEER. The CDR3 nucleotides read TGCGCCAGCAGCCAGCAGGGGGATCAGCCCCAGCATTTT. This codes for CASSQQGDQPQHF.

The CDR3 DNA reads as TGTGCCTGGAGTTTCCTAAATAATTCACCCCTCCACTTT. Protein sequence: CAWSFLNNSPLHF. The rearrangement uses TRBV30 and TRBJ1-6, with D unresolved. Trimming shortened V by 2 bases and J by 5 bases, and 7 bases separated the two germline ends. The CDR3 spans 13 residues. CDR1 is GTSNPN, CDR2 SVGIG, per germline (reference sequence).

The rearrangement uses TRBV5-1 and TRBJ2-3, with 12 bases fitting TRBD2. Losses at the gene ends were 3 bases for V and 4 bases for J; bases not matched to a gene: 12. This CDR3 is 18 amino acids long. CDR1 is SGHRS and CDR2 is YFSETQ in the germline V gene. CDR3 sequence (DNA): TGCGCCAGCAGCTCCCGGCCCCCTAGCGGGGGGGCCTCAGATACGCAGTATTTT. Translated: CASSSRPPSGGASDTQYF. Supplemented by reference TRBV5-1 and TRBJ2-3, the full variable domain reads KAGVTQTPRYLIKTRGQQVTLSCSPISGHRSVSWYQQTPGQGLQFLFEYFSETQRNKGNFPGRFSGRQFSNSRSEMNVSTLELGDSALYLCASSSRPPSGGASDTQYFGPGTRLTVL.

The V call is TRBV29-1, the J call TRBJ1-1; D uncertain. The germline CDR1 and CDR2 sequences are SQVTM and ANQGSEA. The CDR3 is 12 residues long. Trimming stripped 6 bases from V and 1 base from J, with 9 bases between. CDR3 bases: TGCAGCGTCCTCCTGCCGAACACTGAAGCTTTCTTT. This encodes CSVLLPNTEAFF.

The gene calls are TRBV30 and TRBJ1-2, with a weak D call TRBD1 (5 bases). This CDR3 has 15 residues. The germline V gene has CDR1 GTSNPN and CDR2 SVGIG (reference sequence). V lost 1 base and J 0 bases, leaving 12 bases between the germline ends. The CDR3 reads CAWSEWGNTNYGYTF. In DNA, the CDR3 is TGTGCCTGGAGTGAATGGGGCAATACTAACTATGGCTACACCTTC.